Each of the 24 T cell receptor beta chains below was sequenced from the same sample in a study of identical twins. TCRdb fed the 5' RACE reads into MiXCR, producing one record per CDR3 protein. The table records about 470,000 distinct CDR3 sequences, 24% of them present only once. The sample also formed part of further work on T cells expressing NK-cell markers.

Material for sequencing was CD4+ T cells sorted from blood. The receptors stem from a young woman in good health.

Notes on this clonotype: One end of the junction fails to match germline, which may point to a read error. The chain's CDR3 is CASSTRHGQGQRDF. DNA of the CDR3: TGTGCCAGCAGCACGCGACATGGACAGGGTCAAAGGGACTTC. The chain recombines TRBV3-1 with TRBJ2-7; 8 positions match TRBD1. Germline V lookup: CDR1 LGHDT, CDR2 YNNKEL (reference sequence). CDR3 size: 14 residues.

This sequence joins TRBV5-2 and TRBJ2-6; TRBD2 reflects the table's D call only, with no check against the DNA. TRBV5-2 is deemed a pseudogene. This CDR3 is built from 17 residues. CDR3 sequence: CAMSPYFDSSGANVLTF. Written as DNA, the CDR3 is TGTGCCATGAGCCCTTACTTCGACAGCTCTGGGGCCAACGTCCTGACTTTC.

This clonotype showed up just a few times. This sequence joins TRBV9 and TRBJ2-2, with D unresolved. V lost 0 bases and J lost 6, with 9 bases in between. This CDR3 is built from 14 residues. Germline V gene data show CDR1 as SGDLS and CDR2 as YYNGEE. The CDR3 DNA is TGTGCCAGCAGCGTAGATGGGTTTGCCGGGGAGCTGTTTTTT. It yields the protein CASSVDGFAGELFF.

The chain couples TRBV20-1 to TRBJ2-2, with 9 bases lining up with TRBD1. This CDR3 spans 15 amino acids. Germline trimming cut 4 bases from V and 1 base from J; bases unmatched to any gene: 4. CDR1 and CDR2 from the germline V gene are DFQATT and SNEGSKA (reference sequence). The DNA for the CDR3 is TGCAGTGCTACCAGGACAGGGGTGAACACCGGGGAGCTGTTTTTT. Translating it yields CSATRTGVNTGELFF.

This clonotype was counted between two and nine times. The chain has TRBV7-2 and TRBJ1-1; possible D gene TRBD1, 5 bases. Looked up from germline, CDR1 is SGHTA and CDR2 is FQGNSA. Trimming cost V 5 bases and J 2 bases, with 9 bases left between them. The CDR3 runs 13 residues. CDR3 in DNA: TGTGCCAGCAGCACGGGACGTAACACTGAAGCTTTCTTT. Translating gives CASSTGRNTEAFF. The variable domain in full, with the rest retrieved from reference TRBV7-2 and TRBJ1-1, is GAGVSQSPSNKVTEKGKDVELRCDPISGHTALYWYRQSLGQGLEFLIYFQGNSAPDKSGLPSDRFSAERTGGSVSTLTIQRTQQEDSAVYLCASSTGRNTEAFFGQGTRLTVV.

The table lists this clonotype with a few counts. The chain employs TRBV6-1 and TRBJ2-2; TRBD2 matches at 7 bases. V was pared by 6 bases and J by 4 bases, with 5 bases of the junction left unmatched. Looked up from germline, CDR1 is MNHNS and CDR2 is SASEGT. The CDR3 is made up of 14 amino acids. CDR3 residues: CASRRPSGTGELFF. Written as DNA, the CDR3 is TGTGCCAGCAGGAGGCCTAGCGGCACCGGGGAGCTGTTTTTT.

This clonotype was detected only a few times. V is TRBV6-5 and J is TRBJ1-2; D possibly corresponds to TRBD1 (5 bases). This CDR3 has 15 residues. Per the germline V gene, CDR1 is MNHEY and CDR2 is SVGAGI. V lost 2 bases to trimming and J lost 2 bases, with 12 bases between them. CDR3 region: CASSYRGDGNYGYTF. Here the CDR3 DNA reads TGTGCCAGCAGTTACCGGGGGGACGGGAACTATGGCTACACCTTC.

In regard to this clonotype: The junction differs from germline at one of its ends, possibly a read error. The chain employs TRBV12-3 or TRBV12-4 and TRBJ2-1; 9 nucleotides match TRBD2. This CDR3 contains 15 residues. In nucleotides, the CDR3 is TGTGCCAGCAGTCTAGCGGGACTAGGGTACAATGAGCAGTTCTTC. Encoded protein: CASSLAGLGYNEQFF.

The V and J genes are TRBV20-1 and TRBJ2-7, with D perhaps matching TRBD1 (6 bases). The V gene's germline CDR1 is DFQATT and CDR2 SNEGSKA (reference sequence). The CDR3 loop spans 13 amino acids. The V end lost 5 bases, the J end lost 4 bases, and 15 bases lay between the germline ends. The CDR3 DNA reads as TGCAGTGCTTGGAAGGGGGATCGGTACGAGCAGTACTTC. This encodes CSAWKGDRYEQYF.

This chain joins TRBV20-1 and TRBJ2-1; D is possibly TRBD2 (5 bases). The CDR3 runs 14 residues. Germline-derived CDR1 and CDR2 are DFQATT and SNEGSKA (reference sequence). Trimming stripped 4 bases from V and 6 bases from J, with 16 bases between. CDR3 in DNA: TGCAGTGCTACAGCCCTAGCTCGGGGCAATGAGCAGTTCTTC. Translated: CSATALARGNEQFF.

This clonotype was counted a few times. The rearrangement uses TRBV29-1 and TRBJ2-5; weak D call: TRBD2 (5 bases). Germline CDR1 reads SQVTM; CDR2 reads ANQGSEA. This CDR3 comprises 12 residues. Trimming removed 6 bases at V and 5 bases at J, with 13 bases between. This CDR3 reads CSVLTGGETQYF. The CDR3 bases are TGCAGCGTACTCACCGGCGGGGAGACCCAGTACTTC.

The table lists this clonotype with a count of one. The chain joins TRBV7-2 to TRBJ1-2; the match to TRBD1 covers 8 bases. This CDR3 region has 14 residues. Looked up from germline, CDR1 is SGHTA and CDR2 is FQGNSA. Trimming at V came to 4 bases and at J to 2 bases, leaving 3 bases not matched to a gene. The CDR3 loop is CASSSGGANYGYTF. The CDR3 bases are TGTGCCAGCAGCTCAGGGGGCGCGAACTATGGCTACACCTTC.

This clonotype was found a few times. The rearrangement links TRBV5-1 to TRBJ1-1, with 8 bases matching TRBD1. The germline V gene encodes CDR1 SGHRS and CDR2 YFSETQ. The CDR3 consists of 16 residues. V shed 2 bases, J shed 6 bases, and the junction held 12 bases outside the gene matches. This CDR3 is CASSFRGQPLEPEAFF. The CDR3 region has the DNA TGCGCCAGCAGCTTCAGGGGGCAGCCGCTGGAGCCTGAAGCTTTCTTT. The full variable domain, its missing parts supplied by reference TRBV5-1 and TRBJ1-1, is KAGVTQTPRYLIKTRGQQVTLSCSPISGHRSVSWYQQTPGQGLQFLFEYFSETQRNKGNFPGRFSGRQFSNSRSEMNVSTLELGDSALYLCASSFRGQPLEPEAFFGQGTRLTVV.

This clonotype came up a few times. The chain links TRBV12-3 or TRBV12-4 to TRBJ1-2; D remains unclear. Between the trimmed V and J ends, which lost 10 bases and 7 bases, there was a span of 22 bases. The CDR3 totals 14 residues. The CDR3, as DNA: TGTGCCACCCGGGCATGGACCGCCAGGAGTGGCTACACCTTC. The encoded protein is CATRAWTARSGYTF.

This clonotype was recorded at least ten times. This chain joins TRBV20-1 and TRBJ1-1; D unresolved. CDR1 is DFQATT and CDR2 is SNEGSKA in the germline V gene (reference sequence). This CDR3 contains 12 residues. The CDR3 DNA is TGCAGCGCACGGACCTTGAACACTGAAGCTTTCTTT. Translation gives CSARTLNTEAFF.

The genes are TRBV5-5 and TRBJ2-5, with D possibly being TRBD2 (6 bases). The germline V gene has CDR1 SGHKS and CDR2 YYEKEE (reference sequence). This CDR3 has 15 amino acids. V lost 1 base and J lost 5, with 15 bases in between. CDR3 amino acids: CASSLITSSVETQYF. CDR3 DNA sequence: TGTGCCAGCAGCTTGATAACTAGCAGCGTTGAGACCCAGTACTTC.

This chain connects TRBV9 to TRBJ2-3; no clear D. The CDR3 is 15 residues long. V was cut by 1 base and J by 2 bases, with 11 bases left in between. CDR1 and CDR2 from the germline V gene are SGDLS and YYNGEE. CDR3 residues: CASSVLMGHTDTQYF. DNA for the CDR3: TGTGCCAGCAGCGTATTGATGGGTCACACAGATACGCAGTATTTT.

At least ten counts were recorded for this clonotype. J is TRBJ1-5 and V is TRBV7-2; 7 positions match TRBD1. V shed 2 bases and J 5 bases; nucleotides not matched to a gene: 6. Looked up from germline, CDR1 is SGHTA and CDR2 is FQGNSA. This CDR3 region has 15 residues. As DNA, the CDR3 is TGTGCCAGCAGCTTACAGGGGGGGTCATATCAGCCCCAGCATTTT. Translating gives CASSLQGGSYQPQHF.

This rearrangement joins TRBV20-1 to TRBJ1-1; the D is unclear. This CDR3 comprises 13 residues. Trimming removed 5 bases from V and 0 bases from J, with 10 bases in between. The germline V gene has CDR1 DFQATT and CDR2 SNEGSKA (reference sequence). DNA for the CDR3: TGCAGTGCTCCTTACACTATGAACACTGAAGCTTTCTTT. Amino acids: CSAPYTMNTEAFF.

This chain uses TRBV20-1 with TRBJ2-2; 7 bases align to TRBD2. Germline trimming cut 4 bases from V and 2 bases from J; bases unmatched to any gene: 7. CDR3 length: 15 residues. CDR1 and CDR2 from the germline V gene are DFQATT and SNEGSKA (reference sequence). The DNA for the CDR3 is TGCAGTGCTATCGGCCTAGCGGATAACACCGGGGAGCTGTTTTTT. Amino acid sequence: CSAIGLADNTGELFF.

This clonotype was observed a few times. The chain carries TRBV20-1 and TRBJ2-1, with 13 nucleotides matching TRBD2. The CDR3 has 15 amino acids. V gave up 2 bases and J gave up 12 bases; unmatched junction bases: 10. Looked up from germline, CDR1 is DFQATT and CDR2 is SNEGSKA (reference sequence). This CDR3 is CSARYGTSGNRVQFF. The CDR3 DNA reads TGCAGTGCTAGATACGGGACTAGCGGGAATAGAGTGCAGTTCTTC.

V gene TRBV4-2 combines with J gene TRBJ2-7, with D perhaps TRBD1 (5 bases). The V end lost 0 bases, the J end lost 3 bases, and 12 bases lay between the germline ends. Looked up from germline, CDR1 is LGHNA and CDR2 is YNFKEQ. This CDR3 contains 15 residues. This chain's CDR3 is CASSQEEAGRYEQYF. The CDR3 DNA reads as TGTGCCAGCAGCCAAGAAGAGGCAGGGCGCTACGAGCAGTACTTC.

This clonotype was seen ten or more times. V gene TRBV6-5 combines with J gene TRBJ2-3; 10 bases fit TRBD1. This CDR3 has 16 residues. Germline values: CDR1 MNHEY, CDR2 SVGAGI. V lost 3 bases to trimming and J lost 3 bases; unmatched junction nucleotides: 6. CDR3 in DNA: TGTGCCAGCAGTTATACCGGGACAGGGGTAACAGATACGCAGTATTTT. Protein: CASSYTGTGVTDTQYF.

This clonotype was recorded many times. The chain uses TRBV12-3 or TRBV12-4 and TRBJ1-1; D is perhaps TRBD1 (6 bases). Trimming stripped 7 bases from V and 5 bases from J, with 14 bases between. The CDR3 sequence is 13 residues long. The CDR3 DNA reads TGTGCCAGCAACCTTCAGGGGCGAACTGAAGCTTTCTTT. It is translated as CASNLQGRTEAFF.